The rows below give T cell receptor beta chains drawn from one sample of a study of technical replicates of blood from several donors. Clones were read by immunoSEQ multiplex PCR, and TCRdb kept only the in-frame ones, dropping some. Found here are 50,000 to 75,000 clones, 93% of them singletons; the top ten hold 4.2%. The specimen was PBMCs. The source of these receptors is a human donor in good health. Some clones in this sample may be carry-over from other donors' samples. Both conserved end residues are trimmed from each CDR3.

cdr3_length v_call cdr3_aa
11 TRBV9 ASSLGGNSPLH
10 TRBV18 ASSIYNEKLF
13 TRBV4-1 ASSLWTGGSYEQY
9 TRBV2 ASVTHYEQY
14 TRBV29-1 SVEELRGDPYNEQF
13 TRBV30 AWTGRGGRYNEQF
12 TRBV11-3 ASSPSGLTDTQY
14 TRBV19 ASSIKTGGGGTEAF
12 TRBV30 AWSAPIRDTEAF
15 TRBV6-1 ASSEPLALSGADTQY
13 TRBV28 ASSSTSGGYNEQF
14 TRBV13 ASSSGLAGGPGGYT
11 TRBV6-5 ASSTGAGNTIY
14 TRBV18 ASSPGLQASGNTIY
13 TRBV4-2 ASSQAGGPNYGYT
17 TRBV9 ASSVGGTSGGAGYNEQF
13 TRBV6-1 ASSELDRRNTEAF
11 TRBV15 ATSVERRGEQY
10 TRBV19 ASSRSGQPPH
12 TRBV5-1 ASSLGTDNQPQH
10 TRBV5-1 ASSFRAGGYT
12 TRBV5-1 ASSFSGEGNTIY
13 TRBV29-1 SVVPSGRGSYEQY
11 TRBV30 AWSSGGAVPAF
10 TRBV6-5 ASRQTNYGYT
14 TRBV5-1 ASSFQVQRHNTEAF
15 TRBV5-1 ASSIRGGGATNEKLF
12 TRBV9 ASSVVSGEGGYT
11 TRBV29-1 SVVYSSYNEQF
13 TRBV6-5 ASSPDTSGRGEQY
13 TRBV7-2 ASSLPLAGVDIQY
13 TRBV27 ASSSLDRLATEAF
14 TRBV7-8 ASSGGGRNSNQPQH
13 TRBV11-2 ASSHPTGNTGELF
11 TRBV7-3 ASSLDRNTEAF
13 TRBV9 ASSVRAGKGGELF
12 TRBV6-5 ASSYSGQYQPQH
17 TRBV5-1 ASSKEGLAGRVSSYEQY
13 TRBV5-1 ASSSTGQARETQY
12 TRBV19 ASNTGFGNQPQH